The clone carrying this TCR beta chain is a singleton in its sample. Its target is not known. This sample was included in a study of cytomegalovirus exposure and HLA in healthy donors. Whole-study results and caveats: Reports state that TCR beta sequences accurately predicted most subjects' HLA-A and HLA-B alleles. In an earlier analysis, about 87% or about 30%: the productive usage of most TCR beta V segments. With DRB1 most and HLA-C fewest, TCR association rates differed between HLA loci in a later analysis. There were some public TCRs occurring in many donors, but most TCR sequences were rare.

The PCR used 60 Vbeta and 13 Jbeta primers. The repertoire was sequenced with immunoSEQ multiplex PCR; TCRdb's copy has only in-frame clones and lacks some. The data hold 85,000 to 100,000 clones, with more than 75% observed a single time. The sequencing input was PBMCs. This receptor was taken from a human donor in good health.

The CDR3 DNA follows: TGCGCCAGCAGCTTGGGGTACGCAGGGGGCGCTTCCTACGAGCAGTACTTC. It codes for CASSLGYAGGASYEQYF. The chain uses TRBV5-1 and TRBJ2-5, with 8 positions matching TRBD1. The J call may be faulty, since TRBJ2-7 better matches the DNA end. The CDR3 loop spans 17 amino acids. Germline-derived CDR1 and CDR2 are SGHRS and YFSETQ.